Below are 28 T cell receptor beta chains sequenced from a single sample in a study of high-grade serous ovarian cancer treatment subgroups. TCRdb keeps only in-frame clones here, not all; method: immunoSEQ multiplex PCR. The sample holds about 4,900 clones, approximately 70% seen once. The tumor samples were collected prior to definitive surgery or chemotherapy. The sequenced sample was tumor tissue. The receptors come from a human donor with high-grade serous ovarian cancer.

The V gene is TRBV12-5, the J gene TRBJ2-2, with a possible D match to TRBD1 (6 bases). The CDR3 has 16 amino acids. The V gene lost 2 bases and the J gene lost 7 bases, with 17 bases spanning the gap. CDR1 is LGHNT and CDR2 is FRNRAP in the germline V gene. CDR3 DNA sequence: TGTGCTAGTGGTTTGCCACCGAGGCAGGGGATCGGGGAGCTGTTTTTT. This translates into CASGLPPRQGIGELFF.

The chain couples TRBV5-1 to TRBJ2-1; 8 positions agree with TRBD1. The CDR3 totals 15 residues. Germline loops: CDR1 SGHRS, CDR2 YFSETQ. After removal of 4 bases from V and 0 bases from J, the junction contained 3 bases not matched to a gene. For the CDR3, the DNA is TGCGCCAGCAGCCAGACAGGGGCCTCCTACAATGAGCAGTTCTTC. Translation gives CASSQTGASYNEQFF.

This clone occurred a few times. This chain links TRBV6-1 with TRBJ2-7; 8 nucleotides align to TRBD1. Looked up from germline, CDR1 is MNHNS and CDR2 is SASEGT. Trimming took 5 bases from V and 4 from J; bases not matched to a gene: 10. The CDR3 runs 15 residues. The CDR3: CASSRLWDRIYEQYF. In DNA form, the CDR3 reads TGTGCCAGCAGTCGTCTTTGGGACAGGATTTACGAGCAGTACTTC.

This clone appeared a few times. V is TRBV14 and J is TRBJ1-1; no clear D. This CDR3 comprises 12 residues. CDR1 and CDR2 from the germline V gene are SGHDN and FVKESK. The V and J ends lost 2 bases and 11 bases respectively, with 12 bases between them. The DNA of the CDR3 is TGTGCCAGCAGCCAATTCGGTCCTCGGGCTTTCTTT. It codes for CASSQFGPRAFF.

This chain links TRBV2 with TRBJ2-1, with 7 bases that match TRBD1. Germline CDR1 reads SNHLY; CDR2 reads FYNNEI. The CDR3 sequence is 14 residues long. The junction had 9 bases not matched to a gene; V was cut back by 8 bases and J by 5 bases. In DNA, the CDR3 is TGTGCCAGCGGTACGGGACAGAAAAACAATGAGCAGTTCTTC. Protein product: CASGTGQKNNEQFF.

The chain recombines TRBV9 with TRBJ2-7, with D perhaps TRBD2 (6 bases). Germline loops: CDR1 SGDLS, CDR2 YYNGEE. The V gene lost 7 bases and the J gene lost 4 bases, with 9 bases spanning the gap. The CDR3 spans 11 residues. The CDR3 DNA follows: TGTGCCAGCGGGACTGGTTACGAGCAGTACTTC. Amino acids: CASGTGYEQYF.

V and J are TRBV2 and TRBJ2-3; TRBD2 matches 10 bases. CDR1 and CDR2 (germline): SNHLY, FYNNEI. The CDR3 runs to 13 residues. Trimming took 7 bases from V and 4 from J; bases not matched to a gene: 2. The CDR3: CASKREGADTQYF. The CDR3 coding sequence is TGTGCCAGCAAGCGGGAGGGGGCAGATACGCAGTATTTT.

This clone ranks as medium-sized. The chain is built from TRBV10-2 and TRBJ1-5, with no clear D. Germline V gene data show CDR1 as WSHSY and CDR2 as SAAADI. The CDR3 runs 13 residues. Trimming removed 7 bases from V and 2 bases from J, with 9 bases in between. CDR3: CASTADRNQPQHF. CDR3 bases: TGCGCCAGCACGGCGGATCGCAATCAGCCCCAGCATTTT.

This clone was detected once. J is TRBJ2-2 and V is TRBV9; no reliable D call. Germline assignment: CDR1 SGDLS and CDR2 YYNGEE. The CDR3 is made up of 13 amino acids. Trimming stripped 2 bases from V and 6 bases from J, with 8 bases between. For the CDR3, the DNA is TGTGCCAGCAGCGTCACGGTGGCCGGGGAGCTGTTTTTT. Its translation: CASSVTVAGELFF.

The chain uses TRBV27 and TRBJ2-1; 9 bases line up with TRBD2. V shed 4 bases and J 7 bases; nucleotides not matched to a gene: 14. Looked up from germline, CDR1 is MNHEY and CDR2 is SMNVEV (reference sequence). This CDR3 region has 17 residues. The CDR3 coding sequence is TGTGCCAGCAGTTCCCCCTATAGCGGGAGTCAGGGAAATGAGCAGTTCTTC. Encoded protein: CASSSPYSGSQGNEQFF.

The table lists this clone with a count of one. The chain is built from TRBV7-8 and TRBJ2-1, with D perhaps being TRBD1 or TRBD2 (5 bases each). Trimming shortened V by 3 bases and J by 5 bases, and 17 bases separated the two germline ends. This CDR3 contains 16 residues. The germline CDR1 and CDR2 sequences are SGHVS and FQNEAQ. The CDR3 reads CASSFVRGLHHNEQFF. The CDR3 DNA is TGTGCCAGCAGCTTTGTGAGGGGCCTCCATCACAATGAGCAGTTCTTC.

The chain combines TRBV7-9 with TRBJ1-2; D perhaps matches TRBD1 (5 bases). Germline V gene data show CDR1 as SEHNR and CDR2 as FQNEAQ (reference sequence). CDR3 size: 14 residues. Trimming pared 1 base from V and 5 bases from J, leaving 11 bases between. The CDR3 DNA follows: TGTGCCAGCAGCTTAGGTCAGGGCCCATATGGCTACACCTTC. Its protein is CASSLGQGPYGYTF.

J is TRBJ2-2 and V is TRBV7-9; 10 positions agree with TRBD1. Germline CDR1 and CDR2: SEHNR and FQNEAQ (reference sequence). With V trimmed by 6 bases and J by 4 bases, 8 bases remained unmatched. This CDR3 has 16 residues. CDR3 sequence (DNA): TGTGCCAGCAGGCGTCCGGGACAGGGGTCCACCGGGGAGCTGTTTTTT. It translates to CASRRPGQGSTGELFF. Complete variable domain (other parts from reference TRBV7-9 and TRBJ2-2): DTGVSQNPRHKITKRGQNVTFRCDPISEHNRLYWYRQTLGQGPEFLTYFQNEAQLEKSRLLSDRFSAERPKGSFSTLEIQRTEQGDSAMYLCASRRPGQGSTGELFFGEGSRLTVL.

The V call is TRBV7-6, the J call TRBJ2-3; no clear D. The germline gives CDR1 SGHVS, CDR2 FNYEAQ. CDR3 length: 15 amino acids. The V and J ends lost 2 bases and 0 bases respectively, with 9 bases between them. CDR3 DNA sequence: TGTGCCAGCAGCTTATGGCTCAGAAGCACAGATACGCAGTATTTT. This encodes CASSLWLRSTDTQYF. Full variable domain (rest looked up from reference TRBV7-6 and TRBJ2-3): GAGVSQSPRYKVTKRGQDVALRCDPISGHVSLYWYRQALGQGPEFLTYFNYEAQQDKSGLPNDRFSAERPEGSISTLTIQRTEQRDSAMYRCASSLWLRSTDTQYFGPGTRLTVL.

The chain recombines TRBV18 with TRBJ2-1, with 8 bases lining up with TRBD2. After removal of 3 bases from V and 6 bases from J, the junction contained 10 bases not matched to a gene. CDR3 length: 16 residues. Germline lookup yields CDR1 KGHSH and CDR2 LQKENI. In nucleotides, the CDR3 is TGTGCCAGCTCACCCTTCCCTGGGCTAGCGGGCAATGAGCAGTTCTTC. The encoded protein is CASSPFPGLAGNEQFF.

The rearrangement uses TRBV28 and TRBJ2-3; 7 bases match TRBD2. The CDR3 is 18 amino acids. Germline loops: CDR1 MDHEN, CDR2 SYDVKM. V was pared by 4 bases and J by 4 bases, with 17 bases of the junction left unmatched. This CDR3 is CASSYLGSREGYPDTQYF. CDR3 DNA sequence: TGTGCCAGCAGTTACCTCGGTTCTAGGGAGGGATACCCAGATACGCAGTATTTT. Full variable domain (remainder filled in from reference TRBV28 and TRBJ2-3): DVKVTQSSRYLVKRTGEKVFLECVQDMDHENMFWYRQDPGLGLRLIYFSYDVKMKEKGDIPEGYSVSREKKERFSLILESASTNQTSMYLCASSYLGSREGYPDTQYFGPGTRLTVL.

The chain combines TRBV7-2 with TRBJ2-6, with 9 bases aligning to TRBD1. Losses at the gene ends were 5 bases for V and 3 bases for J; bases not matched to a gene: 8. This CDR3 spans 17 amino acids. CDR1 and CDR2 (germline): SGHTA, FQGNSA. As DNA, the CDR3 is TGTGCCAGCAGCCCCGGGACAGGGAACAGTGGGGCCAACGTCCTGACTTTC. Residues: CASSPGTGNSGANVLTF.

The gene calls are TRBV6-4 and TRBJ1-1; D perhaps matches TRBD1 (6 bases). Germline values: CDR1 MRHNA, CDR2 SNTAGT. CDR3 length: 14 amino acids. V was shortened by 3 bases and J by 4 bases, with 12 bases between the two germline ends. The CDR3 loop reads CASSDTGKGTEAFF. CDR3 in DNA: TGTGCCAGCAGTGATACAGGGAAGGGCACTGAAGCTTTCTTT.

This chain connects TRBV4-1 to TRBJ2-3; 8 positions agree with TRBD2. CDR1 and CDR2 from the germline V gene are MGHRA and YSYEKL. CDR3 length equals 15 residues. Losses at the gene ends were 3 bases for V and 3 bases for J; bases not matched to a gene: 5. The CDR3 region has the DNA TGCGCCAGCAGCCACTCCGGGACTAGAACAGATACGCAGTATTTT. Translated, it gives CASSHSGTRTDTQYF.

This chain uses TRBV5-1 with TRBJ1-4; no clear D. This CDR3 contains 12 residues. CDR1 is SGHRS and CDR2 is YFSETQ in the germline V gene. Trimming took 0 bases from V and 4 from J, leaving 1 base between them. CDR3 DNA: TGCGCCAGCAGCTTGGATAATGAAAAACTGTTTTTT. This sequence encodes CASSLDNEKLFF. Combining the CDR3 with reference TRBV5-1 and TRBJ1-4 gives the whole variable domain KAGVTQTPRYLIKTRGQQVTLSCSPISGHRSVSWYQQTPGQGLQFLFEYFSETQRNKGNFPGRFSGRQFSNSRSEMNVSTLELGDSALYLCASSLDNEKLFFGSGTQLSVL.

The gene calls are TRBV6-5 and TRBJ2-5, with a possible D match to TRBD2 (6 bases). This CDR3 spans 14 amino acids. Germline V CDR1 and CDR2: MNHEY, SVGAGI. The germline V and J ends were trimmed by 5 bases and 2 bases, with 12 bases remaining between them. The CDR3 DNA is TGTGCCAGCAGTGTGGGACTTGTGCAAGAGACCCAGTACTTC. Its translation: CASSVGLVQETQYF.

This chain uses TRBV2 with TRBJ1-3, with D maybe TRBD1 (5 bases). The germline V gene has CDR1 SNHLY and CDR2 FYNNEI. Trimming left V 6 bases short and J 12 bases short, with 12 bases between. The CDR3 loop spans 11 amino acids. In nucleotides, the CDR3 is TGTGCCAGCAGCGGCGGGACCTTCATATATTTT. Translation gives CASSGGTFIYF.

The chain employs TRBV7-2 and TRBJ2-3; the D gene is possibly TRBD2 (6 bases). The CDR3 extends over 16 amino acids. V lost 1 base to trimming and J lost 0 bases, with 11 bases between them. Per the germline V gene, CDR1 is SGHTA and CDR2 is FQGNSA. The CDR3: CASSLGLAYSTDTQYF. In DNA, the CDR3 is TGTGCCAGCAGCTTAGGGCTAGCGTATAGCACAGATACGCAGTATTTT.

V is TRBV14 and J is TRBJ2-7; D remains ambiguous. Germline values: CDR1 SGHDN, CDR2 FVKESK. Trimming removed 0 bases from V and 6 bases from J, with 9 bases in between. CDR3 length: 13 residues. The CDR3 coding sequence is TGTGCCAGCAGCCAAGACCGGTATCGCGAGCAGTACGTC. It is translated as CASSQDRYREQYV.

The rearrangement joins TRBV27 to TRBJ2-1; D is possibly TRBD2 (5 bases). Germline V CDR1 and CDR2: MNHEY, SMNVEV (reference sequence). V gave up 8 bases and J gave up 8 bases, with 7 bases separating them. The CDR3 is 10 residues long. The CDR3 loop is CASGGYEQFF. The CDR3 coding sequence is TGTGCCAGCGGCGGGTATGAGCAGTTCTTC.

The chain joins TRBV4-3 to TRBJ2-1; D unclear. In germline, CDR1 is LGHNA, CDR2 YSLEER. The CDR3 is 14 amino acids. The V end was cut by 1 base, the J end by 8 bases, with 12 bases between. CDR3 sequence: CASSQGGPPYEQFF. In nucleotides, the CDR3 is TGCGCCAGCAGCCAAGGAGGACCTCCCTATGAGCAGTTCTTC.

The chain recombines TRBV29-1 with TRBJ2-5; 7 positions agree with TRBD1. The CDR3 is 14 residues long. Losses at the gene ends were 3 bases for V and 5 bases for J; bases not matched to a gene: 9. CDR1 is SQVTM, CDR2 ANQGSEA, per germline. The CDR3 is CSVERQGVGETQYF. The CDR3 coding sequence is TGCAGCGTTGAGCGGCAGGGGGTCGGTGAGACCCAGTACTTC.

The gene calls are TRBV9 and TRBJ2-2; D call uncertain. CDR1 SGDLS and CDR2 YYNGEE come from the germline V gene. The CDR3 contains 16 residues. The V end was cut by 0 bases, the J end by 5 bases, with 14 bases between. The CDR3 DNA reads TGTGCCAGCAGCGTAGACGTAGCTCCCGTGACCGGGGAGCTGTTTTTT. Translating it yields CASSVDVAPVTGELFF.